These 8 T cell receptor beta chains were all obtained from the same sample, sequenced in a study of blood T cell repertoires in COVID-19. Sequenced by immunoSEQ multiplex PCR; TCRdb stores in-frame clones only, minus some. The data show over 150,000 clones, approximately 80% seen once. The material sequenced was peripheral blood. The receptors originated from a woman aged 80 or over with COVID-19, enrolled during active disease.

A few counts support this clone. The J gene is TRBJ2-2, the V gene TRBV30; D is possibly TRBD2 (7 bases). The germline V and J ends were trimmed by 4 bases and 2 bases, with 11 bases remaining between them. The length of the CDR3 is 14 residues. The germline V gene has CDR1 GTSNPN and CDR2 SVGIG (reference sequence). This CDR3 reads CAWNRGANTGELFF. DNA for the CDR3: TGTGCCTGGAATCGGGGGGCCAACACCGGGGAGCTGTTTTTT.

The V and J genes are TRBV9 and TRBJ2-7; 8 nucleotides match TRBD1. J lost 0 bases, V lost 4 bases, and 3 bases had no gene match. This CDR3 comprises 14 residues. CDR1 and CDR2 from the germline V gene are SGDLS and YYNGEE. The CDR3, as DNA: TGTGCCAGCAGCTCGACAGGGGTCTCCTACGAGCAGTACTTC. Residues: CASSSTGVSYEQYF.

The V gene is TRBV7-2, the J gene TRBJ1-6, with D unresolved. Germline V gene sequence: CDR1 SGHTA, CDR2 FQGNSA. The CDR3 runs 15 residues. V lost 3 bases to trimming and J lost 11 bases, with 17 bases between them. The CDR3 reads CASSFGYGIVTPLHF. The CDR3 DNA sequence: TGTGCCAGCAGCTTCGGGTACGGAATCGTGACACCCCTCCACTTT.

This chain joins TRBV28 and TRBJ2-7, with TRBD2 as a possible D gene (5 bases). Germline V gene data show CDR1 as MDHEN and CDR2 as SYDVKM. The CDR3 has 13 residues. Deletions cut 3 bases from V and 7 bases from J, with 13 bases between. CDR3 bases: TGTGCCAGCAGTTTGGTCCAATCGGGGGAGCAGTACTTC. As protein: CASSLVQSGEQYF.

The chain carries TRBV9 and TRBJ2-6; 11 bases fit TRBD1. The V and J ends lost 0 bases and 2 bases, in that order; junction bases with no gene match: 4. Germline V CDR1 and CDR2: SGDLS, YYNGEE. This CDR3 region has 18 residues. The CDR3 coding sequence is TGTGCCAGCAGCGTAGATGGGACAGGGGGTACTGGGGCCAACGTCCTGACTTTC. Translation: CASSVDGTGGTGANVLTF. The whole variable domain, remainder taken from reference TRBV9 and TRBJ2-6, is DSGVTQTPKHLITATGQRVTLRCSPRSGDLSVYWYQQSLDQGLQFLIQYYNGEERAKGNILERFSAQQFPDLHSELNLSSLELGDSALYFCASSVDGTGGTGANVLTFGAGSRLTVL.

This clone was found a few times. The genes are TRBV18 and TRBJ1-2, with 12 bases matching TRBD1. V was pared by 4 bases and J by 8 bases, with 11 bases of the junction left unmatched. This CDR3 has 16 amino acids. Germline assignment: CDR1 KGHSH and CDR2 LQKENI. The CDR3 DNA sequence: TGTGCCAGCTCACTCGCTACCGGGACAGGGGGCCGGGGCTACACCTTC. Its translation: CASSLATGTGGRGYTF.

The chain joins TRBV13 to TRBJ1-1; 7 bases line up with TRBD1. With V trimmed by 6 bases and J by 1 base, 5 bases remained unmatched. This CDR3 comprises 14 residues. The V gene's germline CDR1 is PRHDT and CDR2 FYEKMQ (reference sequence). The CDR3 here is CASRLRGANTEAFF. The CDR3 DNA is TGTGCCAGCAGACTCAGGGGGGCGAACACTGAAGCTTTCTTT.

The J gene is TRBJ1-1, the V gene TRBV5-1; TRBD1 matches at 7 bases. This CDR3 is built from 15 residues. The germline gives CDR1 SGHRS, CDR2 YFSETQ. With V trimmed by 0 bases and J by 5 bases, 7 bases remained unmatched. CDR3 sequence reads: CASSLDGRGVTEAFF. For the CDR3, the DNA is TGCGCCAGCAGCTTGGACGGCAGGGGGGTTACTGAAGCTTTCTTT.